The 31 T cell receptor delta chains presented below share a single source sample, sequenced in a study of gamma-delta chains in newborns, infants, children (dated by TCRdb to about 2019). Sequencing used an Illumina MiSeq. TCRdb called clones from the public reads with CATT, and repeated DNA sequences were later combined into one row. The sample table contains approximately 12,000 delta-chain clones; only one count was recorded for just under 9% of them. Of the sample, approximately 3.8% is held by the ten largest clones. Input material: blood. Source of these receptors: a child who was a newborn, infant or young child, either healthy, febrile or measles-vaccinated (not recorded which).

V and J are TRDV2 and TRDJ1; the match to TRDD3 covers 10 bases. The CDR3 is made up of 21 amino acids. J was trimmed by 0 bases and V by 3 bases; bases with no gene match: 21. From germline, CDR1 is GEAIGNYY and CDR2 EKD. The CDR3: CACDDLGDSRGGYGYTDKLIF. CDR3 nucleotides: TGTGCCTGTGACGATCTGGGGGATAGTCGCGGGGGATACGGGTACACCGATAAACTCATCTTT.

In its sample, this clone was seen a few times. This sample includes further DNA sequences coding for the same CDR3. The V gene is TRDV2, the J gene TRDJ3; 11 nucleotides align to TRDD3. Germline CDR1 and CDR2: GEAIGNYY and EKD. This CDR3 contains 20 residues. The V and J ends lost 3 bases and 0 bases, in that order; junction bases with no gene match: 9. CDR3 in DNA: TGTGCCTGTGACCCCCTGCTGGGGGATACAAGCTCCTGGGACACCCGACAGATGTTTTTC. Translating it yields CACDPLLGDTSSWDTRQMFF.

In DNA form, the CDR3 reads TGTGCTCTTGGGGGTCCCTCTTTCCCGCACACTGGGGGAGGTAAACTCATCTTT. As protein: CALGGPSFPHTGGGKLIF. The chain carries TRDV1 and TRDJ1, with 9 bases that match TRDD3. Germline lookup yields CDR1 TSWWSYY and CDR2 QGS. The CDR3 has 18 amino acids. Losses at the gene ends were 4 bases for V and 7 bases for J; bases not matched to a gene: 19.

This clone appeared a few times. The chain recombines TRDV2 with TRDJ3; no clear D gene. Germline CDR1 and CDR2: GEAIGNYY and EKD. Between the trimmed V and J ends, which lost 1 base and 0 bases, there was a span of 12 bases. The CDR3 runs to 18 residues. CDR3 loop: CACDTVTLSSWDTRQMFF. The CDR3 DNA reads TGTGCCTGTGACACGGTTACTCTGAGCTCCTGGGACACCCGACAGATGTTTTTC.

The V call is TRDV2, the J call TRDJ1; TRDD3 aligns across 13 bases. Germline-derived CDR1 and CDR2 are GEAIGNYY and EKD. Losses at the gene ends were 3 bases for V and 4 bases for J; bases not matched to a gene: 7. The CDR3 has 16 amino acids. CDR3: CACDPLTGGYGDKLIF. CDR3 nucleotides: TGTGCCTGTGACCCCCTTACTGGGGGATACGGCGATAAACTCATCTTT.

About this clone itself: Its ends do not fully match the called genes, so a read error is possible. Other nucleotide sequences in the sample specify the same CDR3. The chain is built from TRDV2 and TRDJ2; D is uncertain. The germline V gene has CDR1 GEAIGNYY and CDR2 EKD. The CDR3 is 12 amino acids. CDR3 protein: CACDTLTAQLFF. The CDR3 DNA sequence: TGTGCTTGTGATACTTTGACAGCACAACTCTTCTTT.

The gene calls are TRDV2 and TRDJ1; 13 positions match TRDD3. V trimming: 0 bases; J trimming: 0 bases; junction bases outside the gene matches: 21. The CDR3 extends over 23 amino acids. Per the germline V gene, CDR1 is GEAIGNYY and CDR2 is EKD. The CDR3 here is CACDTVLPASVLGDTGYTDKLIF. The CDR3, as DNA: TGTGCCTGTGACACCGTTCTTCCCGCTTCAGTACTGGGGGATACGGGGTACACCGATAAACTCATCTTT.

The J gene was identified as TRDJ1, and no V gene was called; whether TRDD3, the table's D call, matches the DNA was not checked. This CDR3 is built from 18 residues. The CDR3 spells CACDLLSGWGQYTDKLIF. The CDR3 region has the DNA TGTGCCTGTGACCTTCTCTCAGGCTGGGGGCAATACACCGATAAACTCATCTTT.

The chain joins TRDV2 to TRDJ1; 9 bases match TRDD3. No J gene was available from TCRdb, and it was assigned here by a germline match of the DNA. CDR3 length: 16 amino acids. After removal of 0 bases from V and 6 bases from J, the junction contained 10 bases not matched to a gene. Looked up from germline, CDR1 is GEAIGNYY and CDR2 is EKD. CDR3 sequence: CACDTEWVGDIHKLIF. The DNA for the CDR3 is TGTGCCTGTGACACCGAGTGGGTGGGGGATATCCATAAACTCATCTTT.

The V and J genes are TRDV2 and TRDJ1; 7 bases are shared with TRDD3. The J gene is absent in TCRdb and was assigned here via DNA matching to germline. Germline V gene data show CDR1 as GEAIGNYY and CDR2 as EKD. J gave up 0 bases and V 1 base, and 34 bases lay outside the gene matches. CDR3 length: 25 amino acids. Here the CDR3 reads CACDTYKLDSFYTGDRYLYTDKLIF. For the CDR3, the DNA is TGTGCCTGTGACACATATAAGCTCGATTCCTTCTATACTGGGGACCGATACCTGTACACCGATAAACTCATCTTT.

The chain is built from TRDV2 and TRDJ1; D remains ambiguous. In germline, CDR1 is GEAIGNYY, CDR2 EKD. Trimming took off 9 bases at V and 0 bases at J, with 13 bases between the two ends. This CDR3 spans 13 amino acids. CDR3 bases: TGTGCCACTCTTGGGCCAAACACCGATAAACTCATCTTT. It yields the protein CATLGPNTDKLIF.

The chain couples TRDV2 to TRDJ1, with TRDD3 matching over 7 bases. CDR1 is GEAIGNYY, CDR2 EKD, per germline. The CDR3 extends over 14 amino acids. V lost 4 bases and J lost 2; bases outside the gene matches: 6. CDR3 DNA sequence: TGTGCCTGTGATAAGCTGGGGATAACCGATAAACTCATCTTT. It specifies CACDKLGITDKLIF.

Concerning this clone itself: A junction boundary mismatches the germline segment, possibly from a read error. The same CDR3 also results from other DNA sequences found in this sample. V usage is TRDV2 and J usage is TRDJ1, with 10 bases identical to TRDD3. The V gene's germline CDR1 is GEAIGNYY and CDR2 EKD. The CDR3 runs 15 residues. The CDR3 loop is CACDWLGDNTDKLIF. CDR3 DNA: TGCGCCTGTGACTGGCTGGGGGATAACACCGATAAACTCATCTTT.

The rearrangement links TRDV2 to TRDJ3; 7 bases map to TRDD3. TCRdb supplies no J gene; here it was assigned by aligning the nucleotide sequence to germline. This CDR3 has 25 amino acids. Unmatched junction bases numbered 25, after V lost 0 bases and J lost 0 bases. Germline V lookup: CDR1 GEAIGNYY, CDR2 EKD. CDR3 coding DNA: TGTGCCTGTGACACCGGTTTTGGGGGAGAAGGCCGCCCTCCCGCTATCTCCTGGGACACCCGACAGATGTTTTTC. Translated: CACDTGFGGEGRPPAISWDTRQMFF.

A note on this clone: The junction shows a germline mismatch at one end, possibly a read error. The chain uses TRDV2 and TRDJ1; no clear D. The germline V gene has CDR1 GEAIGNYY and CDR2 EKD. The length of the CDR3 is 14 residues. The CDR3 region has the DNA TGTGCCTGTGACACCGTCTACGTCACCGGTAAACTCATCTTT. As protein: CACDTVYVTGKLIF.

The sample holds a few counts of this clone. CDR3 loop: CACDTVPLGDTLTDKLIF. DNA of the CDR3: TGTGCCTGTGACACCGTCCCACTGGGGGATACTTTGACCGATAAACTCATCTTT. The genes are TRDV2 and TRDJ1, with 12 nucleotides matching TRDD3. Germline assignment: CDR1 GEAIGNYY and CDR2 EKD. The length of the CDR3 is 18 residues. V dropped 0 bases and J dropped 2; count of bases not matched to a gene: 9.

The gene calls are TRDV2 and TRDJ1; D possibly corresponds to TRDD3 (6 bases). Trimming pared 4 bases from V and 0 bases from J, leaving 14 bases between. Germline loops: CDR1 GEAIGNYY, CDR2 EKD. CDR3 length: 15 amino acids. This chain's CDR3 is CACEAVGVYTDKLIF. The CDR3 nucleotides read TGTGCCTGTGAGGCCGTGGGGGTTTACACCGATAAACTCATCTTT.

This clone was seen a few times. The chain carries TRDV2 and TRDJ1; 12 bases map to TRDD3. Germline V gives CDR1 GEAIGNYY, CDR2 EKD. The CDR3 covers 18 residues. After removal of 3 bases from V and 3 bases from J, the junction contained 13 bases not matched to a gene. The CDR3 is CACDYVLGDTARADKLIF. CDR3 bases: TGTGCCTGTGACTACGTACTGGGGGATACTGCTAGGGCCGATAAACTCATCTTT.

The rearrangement links TRDV2 to TRDJ1, with a possible D match to TRDD3 (5 bases). Trimming removed 0 bases at V and 4 bases at J, with 14 bases between. The CDR3 runs 15 residues. Germline V CDR1 and CDR2: GEAIGNYY, EKD. The CDR3 spells CACDTVGTEGDKLIF. The DNA of the CDR3 is TGTGCCTGTGACACCGTGGGGACCGAAGGCGATAAACTCATCTTT.

This clone was counted only a few times. This chain joins TRDV2 and TRDJ1; 7 nucleotides agree with TRDD3. From germline, CDR1 is GEAIGNYY and CDR2 EKD. CDR3 length equals 14 residues. The trim removed 5 bases at V and 1 base at J, leaving 6 bases unmatched. In nucleotides, the CDR3 is TGTGCCTGTGTACAACTGGGGAGCACCGATAAACTCATCTTT. Its translation: CACVQLGSTDKLIF.

This clone occurred a few times. The chain links TRDV2 to TRDJ1; 9 nucleotides line up with TRDD3. The CDR3 spans 18 residues. Germline V lookup: CDR1 GEAIGNYY, CDR2 EKD. Trimming at V came to 1 base and at J to 0 bases, leaving 11 bases not matched to a gene. CDR3 sequence reads: CACDTLITGGPNTDKLIF. CDR3 DNA: TGTGCCTGTGACACTTTGATTACTGGGGGACCTAACACCGATAAACTCATCTTT.

This clone was seen only a few times. The rearrangement joins TRDV2 to TRDJ3, with 10 bases that match TRDD3. Trimming at V came to 1 base and at J to 0 bases, leaving 8 bases not matched to a gene. This CDR3 is 20 amino acids long. Germline values: CDR1 GEAIGNYY, CDR2 EKD. The CDR3 loop reads CACDTVLGDVSSWDTRQMFF. The CDR3 DNA reads TGTGCCTGTGACACTGTACTGGGGGATGTGAGCTCCTGGGACACCCGACAGATGTTTTTC.

To note about this clone: The DNA is omitted, as the CDR3 cannot be located on it reliably, and the CDR3 follows TCRdb's listing. The chain carries TRDV1 and TRDJ1; no check of the table's D call, TRDD3, against the DNA was made. The CDR3 is 24 residues long, ends included. Looked up from germline, CDR1 is TSWWSYY and CDR2 is QGS. The CDR3: CALGERRRHSNTTVLGDTPQKLIF.

J is TRDJ1 and V is TRDV2; TRDD3 is a possible D gene (6 bases). The CDR3 length is 17 residues. V was cut by 0 bases and J by 4 bases, with 20 bases left in between. Germline V lookup: CDR1 GEAIGNYY, CDR2 EKD. CDR3 in DNA: TGTGCCTGTGACACCGTTGGTGCTGGGGCTTCCGGCGATAAACTCATCTTT. Residues: CACDTVGAGASGDKLIF.

A few counts support this clone. The rearrangement uses TRDV2 and TRDJ3, with a weak D call TRDD3 (6 bases). Deletions cut 1 base from V and 0 bases from J, with 21 bases between. Germline CDR1 and CDR2: GEAIGNYY and EKD. The CDR3 runs to 21 residues. The CDR3 nucleotides read TGTGCCTGTGACACGGTTTTTTCCCCAACTGGGAGCTCCTGGGACACCCGACAGATGTTTTTC. This encodes CACDTVFSPTGSSWDTRQMFF.

This clone turned up a few times. The V call is TRDV2, the J call TRDJ1; D is possibly TRDD3 (6 bases). The germline V and J ends were trimmed by 4 bases and 0 bases, with 26 bases remaining between them. CDR3 length: 19 residues. The germline V gene encodes CDR1 GEAIGNYY and CDR2 EKD. In nucleotides, the CDR3 is TGTGCCTGTGAGAATTTGCGGGGGGACACTTCTTCAAACACCGATAAACTCATCTTT. Translating gives CACENLRGDTSSNTDKLIF.

This clone is labeled as medium-sized (0.01 to 0.1%). Other nucleotide sequences in the sample specify the same CDR3. The rearrangement links TRDV2 to TRDJ2; TRDD3 agrees at 8 bases. V gave up 0 bases and J gave up 5 bases; unmatched junction bases: 1. There are 14 residues in the CDR3. CDR1 is GEAIGNYY, CDR2 EKD, per germline. CDR3 in amino acids: CACDTVGDTAQLFF. CDR3 DNA: TGTGCCTGTGACACCGTGGGGGATACAGCACAACTCTTCTTT.

This clone was recorded a few times. V usage is TRDV2 and J usage is TRDJ1, with TRDD3 matching over 12 bases. The CDR3 extends over 18 amino acids. The V segment lost 4 bases and the J segment 8 bases; nucleotides outside the gene matches: 19. CDR1 is GEAIGNYY, CDR2 EKD, per germline. Here the CDR3 DNA reads TGTGCCTGTGATCCTCTAGGCTGGGGGATACGCGCATTAGGGAAACTCATCTTT. It codes for CACDPLGWGIRALGKLIF.

This sequence joins TRDV2 and TRDJ1, with D tentatively TRDD3 (5 bases). The V end was cut by 5 bases, the J end by 1 base, with 16 bases between. The CDR3 runs to 15 residues. Germline V gene lookup returns CDR1 GEAIGNYY and CDR2 EKD. The CDR3 loop reads CACVPLRGVTDKLIF. The CDR3 nucleotides read TGTGCCTGTGTCCCCTTGCGGGGGGTCACCGATAAACTCATCTTT.

This clone has more than one count but fewer than ten. This chain uses TRDV2 with TRDJ1, with D perhaps TRDD3 (6 bases). Trimming took 0 bases from V and 7 from J, leaving 20 bases between them. This CDR3 has 16 residues. Germline CDR1 is GEAIGNYY and CDR2 is EKD. CDR3 amino acids: CACDTVDPGESLKLIF. CDR3 DNA sequence: TGTGCCTGTGACACCGTCGATCCGGGGGAATCCCTTAAACTCATCTTT.

The chain uses TRDV2 and TRDJ2; 9 bases map to TRDD3. The trim removed 0 bases at V and 0 bases at J, leaving 10 bases unmatched. The germline V gene has CDR1 GEAIGNYY and CDR2 EKD. The CDR3 has 19 amino acids. The CDR3 sequence: CACDTLAVLGDALTAQLFF. Written as DNA, the CDR3 is TGTGCCTGTGACACCCTCGCCGTACTGGGGGACGCTTTGACAGCACAACTCTTCTTT.